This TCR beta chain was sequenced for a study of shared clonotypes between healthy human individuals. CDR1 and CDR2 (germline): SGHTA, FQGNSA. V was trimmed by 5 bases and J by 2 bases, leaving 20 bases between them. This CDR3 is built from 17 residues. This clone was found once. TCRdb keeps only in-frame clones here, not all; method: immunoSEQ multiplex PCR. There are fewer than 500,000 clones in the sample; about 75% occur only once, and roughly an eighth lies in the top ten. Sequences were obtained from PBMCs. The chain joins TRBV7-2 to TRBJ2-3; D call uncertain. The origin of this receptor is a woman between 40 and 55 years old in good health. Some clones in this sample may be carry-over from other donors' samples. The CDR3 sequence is CASSPGLSWGYTDTQYF. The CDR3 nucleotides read TGTGCCAGCAGCCCAGGTCTGTCGTGGGGATACACAGATACGCAGTATTTT.